This T cell receptor beta chain was obtained from a study of beta chain features in type 1 diabetes. Study at large: Examination covered roughly 100,000,000 sorted cells spanning all samples.

Expressed TCRB transcripts were sequenced after all isolated RNA was converted to cDNA. The data were produced by immunoSEQ multiplex PCR, yet TCRdb's version contains in-frame clones alone and is incomplete. Among around 240,000 clones listed, around 65% were seen once. Study results and caveats: The study notes PCR might favor shorter templates equally in patients and controls. High-TCR-expressing cells could be over-represented by cDNA sequencing.

Isolation of CD4+ naive, central memory, regulatory and stem cell-like memory cells was achieved by sorting via CD45RO/CCR7/CD25/CD127/CD95/CD27. This clone was picked up a small number of times. Its antigen remains unknown. The limits of the CDR3 on the DNA are not certain, so only TCRdb's listed CDR3 is given. From its first to its last residue, the CDR3 has 14 amino acids. The V gene's germline CDR1 is SGHRS and CDR2 YFSETQ. The sample taken for sequencing was naive CD4+ T cells from blood. The genes are TRBV5-1 and TRBJ2-1; TRBD1 is taken as the D call from the table, unchecked against the DNA. The sequence derives from a man between 25 and 39 years old in good health. CDR3 in amino acids: CASSGGQYFGEQFF.